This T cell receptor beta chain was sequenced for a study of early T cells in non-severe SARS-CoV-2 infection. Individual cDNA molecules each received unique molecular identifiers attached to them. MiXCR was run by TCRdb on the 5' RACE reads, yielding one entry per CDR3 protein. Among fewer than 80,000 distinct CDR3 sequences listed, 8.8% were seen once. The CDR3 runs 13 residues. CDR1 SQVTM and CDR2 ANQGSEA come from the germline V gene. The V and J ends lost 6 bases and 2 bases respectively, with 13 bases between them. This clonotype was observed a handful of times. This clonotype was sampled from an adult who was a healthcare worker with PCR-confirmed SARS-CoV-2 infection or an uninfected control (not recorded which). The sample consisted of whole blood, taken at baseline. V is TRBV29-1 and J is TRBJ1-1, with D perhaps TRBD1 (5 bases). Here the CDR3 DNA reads TGCAGCGTAAAAGGGACCGCCAACACTGAAGCTTTCTTT. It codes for CSVKGTANTEAFF.